One sample yielded the 15 T cell receptor beta chains listed below, sequenced in a study of shared clonotypes between healthy human individuals. This table comes from immunoSEQ multiplex PCR, and its TCRdb copy is limited to in-frame clones, with some not included. This sample has 1.5 million to 1.9 million clones, with around 98% found just once. Sequenced: naive CD4+ T cells sorted from blood. Subset meaning: CD45RA+ positively selected. The receptors were gathered from a man aged 25-40 years in good health.

This rearrangement joins TRBV6-5 to TRBJ2-1; a weak D match, TRBD2 (7 bases). Per germline, CDR1 MNHEY and CDR2 SVGAGI. The CDR3 is 14 residues long. V lost 9 bases and J 8 bases, leaving 20 bases between the germline ends. DNA for the CDR3: TGTGCCAGTAGACGGGGGGCGCATCTTTATGAGCAGTTCTTC. Translated, it gives CASRRGAHLYEQFF.

The chain recombines TRBV5-1 with TRBJ2-7; maybe TRBD1 (5 bases). This CDR3 is built from 14 residues. V lost 2 bases, J lost 0 bases, and 9 bases lay in between. Germline V gene sequence: CDR1 SGHRS, CDR2 YFSETQ. CDR3 coding DNA: TGCGCCAGCAGCTTATCCGACAGCTCCTACGAGCAGTACTTC. Its protein product is CASSLSDSSYEQYF.

The gene calls are TRBV4-3 and TRBJ2-5; no clear D gene. This CDR3 spans 15 amino acids. The V end lost 0 bases, the J end lost 0 bases, and 8 bases lay between the germline ends. From germline, CDR1 is LGHNA and CDR2 YSLEER. This CDR3 is CASSQDSRYQETQYF. CDR3 bases: TGCGCCAGCAGCCAAGATTCACGGTACCAAGAGACCCAGTACTTC.

The V and J genes are TRBV7-2 and TRBJ2-1; 12 nucleotides line up with TRBD2. This CDR3 comprises 15 residues. Germline V CDR1 and CDR2: SGHTA, FQGNSA. V was pared by 4 bases and J by 7 bases, with 5 bases of the junction left unmatched. The CDR3 nucleotides are TGTGCCAGCAGCTGGGGACTAGCGGGCCAGAATGAGCAGTTCTTC. Its translation is CASSWGLAGQNEQFF.

On this clone: At the DNA level, this CDR3 is encoded by other sequences in the same sample as well. The chain employs TRBV18 and TRBJ2-2; no clear D. Trimming shortened V by 5 bases and J by 4 bases, and 2 bases separated the two germline ends. Germline loops: CDR1 KGHSH, CDR2 LQKENI. This CDR3 is built from 11 residues. CDR3 region: CASSSTGELFF. The CDR3 nucleotides read TGTGCCAGCTCATCCACCGGGGAGCTGTTTTTT.

The chain employs TRBV11-3 and TRBJ2-1; the D is unclear. Germline V gives CDR1 SGHNT, CDR2 YENEEA. V lost 3 bases to trimming and J lost 8 bases, with 8 bases between them. This CDR3 contains 12 residues. CDR3 coding DNA: TGTGCCAGCAGCTTTCGAGGATATGAGCAGTTCTTC. Encoded protein: CASSFRGYEQFF.

This chain uses TRBV7-8 with TRBJ2-1; no clear D gene. Per the germline V gene, CDR1 is SGHVS and CDR2 is FQNEAQ. The germline V and J ends were trimmed by 0 bases and 8 bases, with 14 bases remaining between them. CDR3 length: 15 amino acids. As DNA, the CDR3 is TGTGCCAGCAGCTTAGCAAGCCAACTGGGCGATGAGCAGTTCTTC. It specifies CASSLASQLGDEQFF.

This clone was picked up a small number of times. The V and J genes are TRBV4-2 and TRBJ1-5, with 8 bases that match TRBD1. The CDR3 has 14 amino acids. Looked up from germline, CDR1 is LGHNA and CDR2 is YNFKEQ. The ends lost 2 bases at V and 6 bases at J; junction bases unmatched: 3. This CDR3 is CASSQTGGTQPQHF. CDR3 coding DNA: TGTGCCAGCAGCCAAACAGGGGGTACTCAGCCCCAGCATTTT.

The rearrangement joins TRBV29-1 to TRBJ2-5; no clear D gene. This CDR3 spans 11 amino acids. The V gene lost 2 bases and the J gene lost 5 bases, with 6 bases spanning the gap. Germline assignment: CDR1 SQVTM and CDR2 ANQGSEA. Here the CDR3 DNA reads TGCAGCGTTGAAACTAAGGAGACCCAGTACTTC. Amino acid sequence: CSVETKETQYF.

This clone has only one observation. The CDR3 DNA follows: TGCGCCAGCAGCCCAATGACAGGGGGAACCAAAAACATTCAGTACTTC. The encoded protein is CASSPMTGGTKNIQYF. The rearrangement uses TRBV5-1 and TRBJ2-4, with TRBD1 matching over 9 bases. Losses at the gene ends were 4 bases for V and 2 bases for J; bases not matched to a gene: 7. Germline V lookup: CDR1 SGHRS, CDR2 YFSETQ. This CDR3 contains 16 residues.

Concerning this clone: An end of the junction differs from the germline gene, which may be a read error. The chain is built from TRBV15 and TRBJ2-1, with D perhaps assigned TRBD1 or TRBD2 (5 bases each). CDR3 length equals 11 residues. Germline V gene sequence: CDR1 LNHNV, CDR2 YYDKDF (reference sequence). The CDR3 protein is CATSKTGPILF. The DNA of the CDR3 is TGTGCCACCAGCAAAACGGGACCCATTCTCTTC.

The chain links TRBV27 to TRBJ1-3; 8 bases map to TRBD1. The CDR3 is 15 amino acids. Trimming at V came to 6 bases and at J to 2 bases, leaving 6 bases not matched to a gene. CDR1 is MNHEY, CDR2 SMNVEV, per germline (reference sequence). The CDR3 DNA reads TGTGCCAGCAGACCTTGGACAGGGCCTGGAAACACCATATATTTT. Protein: CASRPWTGPGNTIYF.

The chain carries TRBV30 and TRBJ2-2, with 12 bases fitting TRBD2. Germline CDR1 reads GTSNPN; CDR2 reads SVGIG (reference sequence). V lost 0 bases, J lost 3 bases, and 5 bases stayed unmatched. This CDR3 has 17 amino acids. This CDR3 is CAWSVMRLAGDTGELFF. CDR3 bases: TGTGCCTGGAGTGTGATGAGACTAGCGGGAGACACCGGGGAGCTGTTTTTT.

CDR3 amino acids: CASSEVPGHPGDTEAFF. CDR3 DNA: TGTGCCAGCAGTGAGGTTCCGGGACACCCCGGCGACACTGAAGCTTTCTTT. The chain has TRBV6-1 and TRBJ1-1, with D possibly matching TRBD1 (6 bases). This CDR3 is 17 amino acids long. Trimming shortened V by 3 bases and J by 3 bases, and 20 bases separated the two germline ends. Germline assignment: CDR1 MNHNS and CDR2 SASEGT.

The rearrangement uses TRBV5-4 and TRBJ1-3, with a weak D call TRBD1 (5 bases). V was shortened by 4 bases and J by 0 bases, with 14 bases between the two germline ends. CDR3 length equals 16 residues. Germline CDR1 SGHNT, CDR2 YYREEE (reference sequence). The CDR3 nucleotides read TGTGCCAGCAGCCTTGACCCGGGACCCTCTGGAAACACCATATATTTT. This codes for CASSLDPGPSGNTIYF.